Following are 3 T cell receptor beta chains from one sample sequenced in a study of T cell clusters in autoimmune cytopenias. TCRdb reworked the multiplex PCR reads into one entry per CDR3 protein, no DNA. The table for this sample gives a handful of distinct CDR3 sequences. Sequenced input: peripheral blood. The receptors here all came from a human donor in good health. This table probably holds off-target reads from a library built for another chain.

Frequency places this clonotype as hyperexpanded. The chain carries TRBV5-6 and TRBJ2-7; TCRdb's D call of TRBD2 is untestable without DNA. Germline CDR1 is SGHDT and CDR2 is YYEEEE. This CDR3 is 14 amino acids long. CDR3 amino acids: CASSYMGGEHEQYF. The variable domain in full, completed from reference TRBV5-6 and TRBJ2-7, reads DAGVTQSPTHLIKTRGQQVTLRCSPKSGHDTVSWYQQALGQGPQFIFQYYEEEERQRGNFPDRFSGHQFPNYSSELNVNALLLGDSALYLCASSYMGGEHEQYFGPGTRLTVT.

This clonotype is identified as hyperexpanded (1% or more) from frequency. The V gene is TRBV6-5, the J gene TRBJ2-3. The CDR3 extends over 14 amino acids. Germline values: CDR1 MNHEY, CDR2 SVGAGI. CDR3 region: CASSLGSRTDTQYF.

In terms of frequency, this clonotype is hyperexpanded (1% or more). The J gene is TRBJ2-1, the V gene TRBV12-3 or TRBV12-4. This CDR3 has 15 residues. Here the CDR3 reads CASSFLPNSYNEKFF.